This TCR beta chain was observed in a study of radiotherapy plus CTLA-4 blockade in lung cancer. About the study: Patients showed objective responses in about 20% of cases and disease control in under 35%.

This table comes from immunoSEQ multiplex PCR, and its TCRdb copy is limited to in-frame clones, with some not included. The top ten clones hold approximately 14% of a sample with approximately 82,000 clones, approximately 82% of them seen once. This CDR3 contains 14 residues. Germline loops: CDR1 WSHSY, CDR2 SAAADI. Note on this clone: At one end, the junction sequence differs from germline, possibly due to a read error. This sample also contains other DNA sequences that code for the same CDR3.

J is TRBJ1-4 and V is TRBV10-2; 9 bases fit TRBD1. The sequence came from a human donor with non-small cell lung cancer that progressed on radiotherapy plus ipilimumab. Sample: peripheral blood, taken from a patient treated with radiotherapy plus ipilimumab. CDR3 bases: TGCGCCGGACCAACGGACAGGGGTGGTGAAAAATTGTTTTTT. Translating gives CAGPTDRGGEKLFF.